This T cell receptor (beta chain) was found in a study of blood T cell repertoires in COVID-19. The Seattle site enrolled patients during active infection and followed them longitudinally. Germline values: CDR1 LGHNA, CDR2 YNFKEQ. The CDR3 spans 15 residues. Trimming took off 4 bases at V and 11 bases at J, with 21 bases between the two ends. TCRdb keeps only in-frame clones here, not all; method: immunoSEQ multiplex PCR. The top ten hold around 2.1% of the sample, which has over 75,000 clones, around 88% seen once. The receptor was derived from a man over 45 with COVID-19, enrolled during active disease. Specimen: peripheral blood. J is TRBJ1-5 and V is TRBV4-2; perhaps TRBD1 as D (5 bases). In DNA, the CDR3 is TGTGCCAGCAGCCCAATAGACCGCGCCGGACATACCCAGCATTTT. This encodes CASSPIDRAGHTQHF.